This TCR beta chain was retrieved from a study of T cells in Graves' hyperthyroidism and ophthalmopathy. Findings of the study overall: Blood also carried most thyroid clonotypes expanded above 0.001.

Absence of ophthalmopathy progression within 18 months defined stable Graves' hyperthyroidism. The authors took PBMCs from 10 ml fresh peripheral blood. V lost 4 bases to trimming and J lost 5 bases, with 16 bases between them. The CDR3 loop spans 15 amino acids. Per germline, CDR1 MNHEY and CDR2 SVGAGI. As regards this clonotype: Its antigen is unknown.

The TCR beta CDR3 regions underwent amplification using RNA transcripts as the source. The study used the HTBI primer set for a first-round RT-PCR of the TCR CDR3. Each CDR3 protein is one row after TCRdb ran MiXCR on the multiplex PCR reads. The sample holds 200,000 to 250,000 distinct CDR3 sequences, around a sixth seen once. The V call is TRBV6-5, the J call TRBJ2-3; D possibly matches TRBD1 or TRBD2 (5 bases each). The TCR originated in a woman in her forties or fifties with Graves' hyperthyroidism. The sequenced sample consisted of blood. CDR3 DNA sequence: TGTGCCAGCAGTTCACCCGGGGCCCGACGAGATACGCAGTATTTT. This translates into CASSSPGARRDTQYF.